This T cell receptor beta chain was retrieved from a study of T cell changes during pregnancy in multiple sclerosis. Sequencing was performed with immunoSEQ multiplex PCR; in TCRdb, only in-frame clones are kept and a portion is missing. This sample yields some 20,000 clones, of which 75% to 95% are seen a single time; 0.67% belongs to the top ten. V was trimmed by 1 base and J by 4 bases, leaving 7 bases between them. Germline CDR1 and CDR2: GTSNPN and SVGIG (reference sequence). CDR3 length: 13 residues. The source is a female donor in good health, enrolled as a control in a pregnancy study. V and J are TRBV30 and TRBJ2-2; D remains unclear. The sequencing here drew on CD4+ T cells from peripheral blood mononuclear cells, taken in the third trimester of pregnancy. CDR3 region: CAWSDPGTGELFF. Here the CDR3 DNA reads TGTGCCTGGAGTGACCCGGGCACCGGGGAGCTGTTTTTT.